A single sample gave rise to the 5 T cell receptor beta chains below, sequenced in a study of molecular identifiers for immune sequencing clone quantification. Each CDR3 protein is one row after TCRdb ran MiXCR on the PCR reads. The profile shows roughly 100,000 distinct CDR3 sequences, 30% to 45% of them singletons. The material sequenced was naive CD8+ T cells from blood, with Jurkat cell RNA spiked in. The sample's subset: FACS-sorted CD8+CD4-CCR7+CD45RA+ naive T cells. The receptors come from a human donor in good health. Some libraries in this study had Jurkat cell RNA spiked in.

In DNA form, the CDR3 reads TGTGCCAGTAGGCCCTCGAGCTCCTACAATGAGCAGTTCTTC. As protein: CASRPSSSYNEQFF. The chain employs TRBV19 and TRBJ2-1; D unclear. V lost 6 bases, J lost 0 bases, and 9 bases lay in between. Per the germline V gene, CDR1 is LNHDA and CDR2 is SQIVND (reference sequence). The CDR3 sequence is 14 residues long.

The rearrangement joins TRBV19 to TRBJ2-7; D ambiguous. The germline gives CDR1 LNHDA, CDR2 SQIVND (reference sequence). There are 13 residues in the CDR3. Trimming removed 9 bases from V and 6 bases from J, with 18 bases in between. For the CDR3, the DNA is TGTGCCAGCCGTACCGGGCCCCCCGGCGAGCAGTACTTC. Its protein product is CASRTGPPGEQYF.

This sequence joins TRBV5-1 and TRBJ2-7, with 7 positions matching TRBD1. The CDR3 spans 16 residues. CDR1 and CDR2 from the germline V gene are SGHRS and YFSETQ. The trim removed 1 base at V and 3 bases at J, leaving 10 bases unmatched. The CDR3 reads CASSLTYGAGGYEQYF. CDR3 DNA: TGCGCCAGCAGCTTGACTTATGGTGCAGGGGGCTACGAGCAGTACTTC. Together with reference TRBV5-1 and TRBJ2-7, the CDR3 gives the full variable domain: KAGVTQTPRYLIKTRGQQVTLSCSPISGHRSVSWYQQTPGQGLQFLFEYFSETQRNKGNFPGRFSGRQFSNSRSEMNVSTLELGDSALYLCASSLTYGAGGYEQYFGPGTRLTVT.

Of note for this clonotype: One end of the junction fails to match germline, which may point to a read error. The CDR3 coding sequence is TGTGCCAGCACCCGCTCGCCGTGGACAACCCCCGGGGAGCTGTATTTT. It translates to CASTRSPWTTPGELYF. This chain connects TRBV7-2 to TRBJ2-2; either TRBD1 or TRBD2 may supply D (5 bases each). Germline V lookup: CDR1 SGHTA, CDR2 FQGNSA. This CDR3 has 16 amino acids.

Ten or more counts support this clonotype. The V call is TRBV4-3, the J call TRBJ2-3, with 8 bases fitting TRBD2. Germline values: CDR1 LGHNA, CDR2 YSLEER. V was clipped by 4 bases and J by 6 bases; unmatched bases: 12. The CDR3 is 16 amino acids. The CDR3 DNA reads as TGCGCCAGCAGCCCAAGCAGCGGGAGAGTCACGGATACGCAGTATTTT. The encoded protein is CASSPSSGRVTDTQYF.